Each of the 23 T cell receptor beta chains below was sequenced from the same sample in a study of cytotoxic CD8 clonotypes in ibrutinib-treated CLL. The table came from immunoSEQ multiplex PCR; TCRdb's copy has only in-frame clones and leaves some out. The sample consists of some 98,000 clones, about 78% of them appearing once. The sample in question was PBMCs, obtained after 12 months of ibrutinib treatment. These receptors all come from a human donor with chronic lymphocytic leukemia.

The chain couples TRBV6-6 to TRBJ2-7, with 7 bases that match TRBD2. The CDR3 is 15 amino acids. Unmatched junction bases numbered 6, after V lost 4 bases and J lost 0 bases. Germline V gene data show CDR1 as MNHNY and CDR2 as SVGAGI (reference sequence). The CDR3 reads CASSFLAGVSYEQYF. CDR3 nucleotides: TGTGCCAGCAGTTTCCTTGCGGGGGTCTCCTACGAGCAGTACTTC.

The chain is built from TRBV15 and TRBJ2-1; D may correspond to TRBD1 or TRBD2 (5 bases each). This CDR3 is built from 15 residues. Germline-derived CDR1 and CDR2 are LNHNV and YYDKDF (reference sequence). The germline V and J ends were trimmed by 1 base and 2 bases, with 9 bases remaining between them. CDR3 amino acids: CATSRAVGAYNEQFF. The CDR3 bases are TGTGCCACCAGCAGAGCGGTGGGGGCCTACAATGAGCAGTTCTTC.

J is TRBJ2-3 and V is TRBV10-1; TRBD2 agrees at 9 bases. Germline assignment: CDR1 WNHNN and CDR2 SYGVQD (reference sequence). The J segment lost 5 bases and the V segment lost 3 bases, leaving 3 bases of the junction unmatched. The CDR3 spans 14 residues. CDR3 protein: CASSDLAGIDTQYF. The CDR3 DNA follows: TGCGCCAGCAGTGATCTAGCGGGGATAGATACGCAGTATTTT.

V and J are TRBV2 and TRBJ1-5; 7 bases map to TRBD1. V was clipped by 8 bases and J by 5 bases; unmatched bases: 6. CDR1 is SNHLY and CDR2 is FYNNEI in the germline V gene. CDR3 length: 13 residues. The CDR3 here is CASGRDRDQPQHF. DNA for the CDR3: TGTGCCAGCGGCCGGGACAGAGATCAGCCCCAGCATTTT.

CDR3 loop: CATPEGALNTDTQYF. For the CDR3, the DNA is TGTGCCACCCCAGAGGGGGCTCTAAACACAGATACGCAGTATTTT. J is TRBJ2-3 and V is TRBV7-9; 7 nucleotides align to TRBD1. The CDR3 runs 15 residues. V trimming: 10 bases; J trimming: 2 bases; junction bases outside the gene matches: 12. Germline CDR1 reads SEHNR; CDR2 reads FQNEAQ (reference sequence).

The rearrangement uses TRBV14 and TRBJ2-3; D is unresolved. This CDR3 region has 14 residues. The germline V gene encodes CDR1 SGHDN and CDR2 FVKESK. V shed 0 bases and J shed 8 bases, with 12 bases lying between them. The CDR3 DNA reads as TGTGCCAGCAGCCAAGATAATACCATGGGTACGCAGTATTTT. Residues: CASSQDNTMGTQYF.

Only one count was recorded for this clone. The genes are TRBV10-3 and TRBJ2-1; weak D call: TRBD1 (5 bases). The CDR3 contains 10 residues. The germline V gene encodes CDR1 ENHRY and CDR2 SYGVKD. Trimming stripped 6 bases from V and 15 bases from J, with 12 bases between. The CDR3: CAIRQGPGFF. The CDR3 DNA is TGTGCCATCAGGCAGGGTCCGGGGTTCTTC.

The chain couples TRBV11-2 to TRBJ2-7; tentatively, D is TRBD1 (5 bases). V shed 1 base and J shed 0 bases, with 13 bases lying between them. From germline, CDR1 is SGHAT and CDR2 FQNNGV. This CDR3 region has 16 residues. The CDR3 region is CASSLGQGANSYEQYF. In DNA, the CDR3 is TGTGCCAGCAGCTTAGGCCAGGGCGCAAACTCCTACGAGCAGTACTTC. The variable domain in full, completed from reference TRBV11-2 and TRBJ2-7, reads EAGVAQSPRYKIIEKRQSVAFWCNPISGHATLYWYQQILGQGPKLLIQFQNNGVVDDSQLPKDRFSAERLKGVDSTLKIQPAKLEDSAVYLCASSLGQGANSYEQYFGPGTRLTVT.

The chain has TRBV19 and TRBJ2-5; a weak D match, TRBD1 (5 bases). V was trimmed by 4 bases and J by 0 bases, leaving 15 bases between them. This CDR3 is 16 amino acids long. Per the germline V gene, CDR1 is LNHDA and CDR2 is SQIVND (reference sequence). The CDR3 sequence: CASSKKTVQYQETQYF. The CDR3 bases are TGTGCCAGTAGTAAAAAGACAGTCCAGTACCAAGAGACCCAGTACTTC.

This sequence joins TRBV7-3 and TRBJ2-1; 10 positions agree with TRBD1. Trimming took 5 bases from V and 3 from J; bases not matched to a gene: 4. The germline gives CDR1 SGHTA, CDR2 FQGTGA. The length of the CDR3 is 15 residues. This CDR3 is CASSVDRGLYNEQFF. CDR3 sequence (DNA): TGTGCCAGCAGCGTCGACAGGGGGCTCTACAATGAGCAGTTCTTC.

The CDR3 region is CAWSEAAGQRGEKLFF. CDR3 nucleotide sequence: TGTGCCTGGAGTGAAGCTGCGGGACAGAGGGGGGAAAAACTGTTTTTT. The rearrangement uses TRBV30 and TRBJ1-4; 7 bases match TRBD1. After removal of 1 base from V and 8 bases from J, the junction contained 13 bases not matched to a gene. Germline values: CDR1 GTSNPN, CDR2 SVGIG (reference sequence). The CDR3 runs to 16 residues.

The chain joins TRBV5-1 to TRBJ2-1; D remains ambiguous. The ends were cut back, 2 bases at V and 0 bases at J, with 15 bases in the middle. The germline gives CDR1 SGHRS, CDR2 YFSETQ. There are 17 residues in the CDR3. This chain's CDR3 is CASSLYVFISSYNEQFF. CDR3 in DNA: TGCGCCAGCAGCTTATATGTGTTCATTAGCTCCTACAATGAGCAGTTCTTC. Complete variable domain (other parts from reference TRBV5-1 and TRBJ2-1): KAGVTQTPRYLIKTRGQQVTLSCSPISGHRSVSWYQQTPGQGLQFLFEYFSETQRNKGNFPGRFSGRQFSNSRSEMNVSTLELGDSALYLCASSLYVFISSYNEQFFGPGTRLTVL.

J is TRBJ2-2 and V is TRBV2, with TRBD1 identical over 10 bases. Germline values: CDR1 SNHLY, CDR2 FYNNEI. The V and J ends lost 4 bases and 3 bases, in that order; junction bases with no gene match: 2. The length of the CDR3 is 15 residues. CDR3 in DNA: TGTGCCAGCAGTGGACAGGGGGCAGACACCGGGGAGCTGTTTTTT. Its protein is CASSGQGADTGELFF. The full variable domain, in which reference TRBV2 and TRBJ2-2 provide the parts outside the CDR3, is EPEVTQTPSHQVTQMGQEVILRCVPISNHLYFYWYRQILGQKVEFLVSFYNNEISEKSEIFDDQFSVERPDGSNFTLKIRSTKLEDSAMYFCASSGQGADTGELFFGEGSRLTVL.

This clone has just one count. V gene TRBV29-1 combines with J gene TRBJ1-1, with D perhaps TRBD1 (5 bases). Trimming cost V 6 bases and J 6 bases, with 11 bases left between them. The CDR3 consists of 11 residues. Germline CDR1 reads SQVTM; CDR2 reads ANQGSEA. The CDR3 DNA reads as TGCAGCGTCGGCCCGGGGGCTGAAGCTTTCTTT. Its protein is CSVGPGAEAFF.

This clone was counted a single time. The chain recombines TRBV4-1 with TRBJ2-3; 8 bases align to TRBD2. This CDR3 has 16 residues. V lost 6 bases, J lost 3 bases, and 11 bases stayed unmatched. The V gene's germline CDR1 is MGHRA and CDR2 YSYEKL. CDR3 in DNA: TGCGCCAGCAGGCAGTCCCCGGGGGGGTCGACAGATACGCAGTATTTT. Protein product: CASRQSPGGSTDTQYF.

The gene calls are TRBV12-5 and TRBJ1-1, with D uncertain. CDR1 is LGHNT, CDR2 FRNRAP, per germline. Trimming took off 5 bases at V and 1 base at J, with 11 bases between the two ends. The CDR3 is 14 residues long. Here the CDR3 reads CASGGRRENTEAFF. Written as DNA, the CDR3 is TGTGCTAGTGGTGGCCGACGGGAGAACACTGAAGCTTTCTTT.

The V and J genes are TRBV30 and TRBJ2-3; D possibly corresponds to TRBD2 (5 bases). CDR3 size: 15 residues. V lost 3 bases to trimming and J lost 0 bases, with 13 bases between them. Germline V gene sequence: CDR1 GTSNPN, CDR2 SVGIG (reference sequence). CDR3 DNA: TGTGCCTGGAGCGGGGTAGCCAGTAGCACAGATACGCAGTATTTT. Amino acids: CAWSGVASSTDTQYF.

The rearrangement uses TRBV5-4 and TRBJ2-5; no clear D gene. The CDR3 totals 13 residues. The V end was cut by 0 bases, the J end by 5 bases, with 8 bases between. Germline V gene sequence: CDR1 SGHNT, CDR2 YYREEE (reference sequence). The CDR3 spells CASSLAPAETQYF. The CDR3 nucleotides read TGTGCCAGCAGCTTGGCTCCAGCCGAGACCCAGTACTTC.

V is TRBV7-2 and J is TRBJ2-5; tentative D call: TRBD2 (6 bases). There are 14 residues in the CDR3. V lost 1 base, J lost 1 base, and 7 bases lay in between. The germline CDR1 and CDR2 sequences are SGHTA and FQGNSA. The CDR3 region has the DNA TGTGCCAGCAGCTTAGGGGGGGTCCAAGAGACCCAGTACTTC. It is translated as CASSLGGVQETQYF.

The genes are TRBV6-1 and TRBJ1-6; D unclear. Germline V CDR1 and CDR2: MNHNS, SASEGT. V lost 6 bases and J lost 8, with 14 bases in between. This CDR3 contains 14 residues. The CDR3 bases are TGTGCCAGCAGCGTACGCGGGCTGGATTCACCCCTCCACTTT. This encodes CASSVRGLDSPLHF.

CDR3 residues: CAWSVRRVEQFF. CDR3 bases: TGTGCCTGGAGTGTCAGGAGGGTGGAGCAGTTCTTC. The chain recombines TRBV30 with TRBJ2-1; perhaps TRBD2 as D (6 bases). Per germline, CDR1 GTSNPN and CDR2 SVGIG (reference sequence). Trimming shortened V by 0 bases and J by 10 bases, and 10 bases separated the two germline ends. The CDR3 has 12 residues.

This rearrangement joins TRBV27 to TRBJ2-2; D not certain. The CDR3 is 14 amino acids. The ends were cut back, 6 bases at V and 2 bases at J, with 10 bases in the middle. Germline V gene sequence: CDR1 MNHEY, CDR2 SMNVEV (reference sequence). CDR3 protein: CASRNPGNTGELFF. As DNA, the CDR3 is TGTGCCAGCAGGAACCCCGGAAACACCGGGGAGCTGTTTTTT.

This clone occurred a few times. The CDR3 nucleotides are TGTGCCAGCAGTTCCGCCGGTAACACCGGGGAGCTGTTTTTT. It codes for CASSSAGNTGELFF. This chain links TRBV5-4 with TRBJ2-2; D is ambiguous. Trimming shortened V by 5 bases and J by 2 bases, and 10 bases separated the two germline ends. This CDR3 has 14 residues. The V gene's germline CDR1 is SGHNT and CDR2 YYREEE (reference sequence). Using reference TRBV5-4 and TRBJ2-2 for the parts outside the CDR3, the full variable domain is ETGVTQSPTHLIKTRGQQVTLRCSSQSGHNTVSWYQQALGQGPQFIFQYYREEENGRGNFPPRFSGLQFPNYSSELNVNALELDDSALYLCASSSAGNTGELFFGEGSRLTVL.